This TCR beta chain was profiled in a study of cytomegalovirus exposure and HLA in healthy donors. The PCR had 60 Vbeta and 13 Jbeta primers. Repertoires were generated with immunoSEQ multiplex PCR, while TCRdb's copy carries only in-frame clones and drops some. This sample has roughly 240,000 clones, with approximately 85% found just once. With 1 base clipped from V and 10 bases from J, the junction kept 12 bases outside the gene matches. Germline values: CDR1 SGHNT, CDR2 YENEEA. The CDR3 sequence is 16 residues long. The sample comprised PBMCs. The chain is built from TRBV11-3 and TRBJ2-1, with 8 bases matching TRBD2. This clonotype was sampled from a girl aged 2-10 years in good health and CMV-seronegative. The CDR3 DNA sequence: TGTGCCAGCAGCTTAGGGGGCCGGGGGGGCAGCGCGGAGCAGTTCTTC. It encodes CASSLGGRGGSAEQFF.